This T cell receptor (beta chain) was captured by sequencing in a study of PD-1 blockade in mismatch repair-deficient tumors. Turning to the study itself: Patients had about a dozen mismatch repair-deficient cancer types, all previously treated and progressing. Overall study results and limits: Tumor-resident clones, often absent from pretreatment blood, expanded after pembrolizumab and then contracted.

Trimming left V 0 bases short and J 0 bases short, with 15 bases between. CDR1 SGHAT and CDR2 FQNNGV come from the germline V gene. This CDR3 comprises 17 residues. Assay: immunoSEQ multiplex PCR; the TCRdb copy retains only in-frame clones and omits some. The sample gives 56,000 or so clones, around 85% of which show up once; about 8.1% is in the top ten. Points on this clone: The antigen remains unidentified.

The gene calls are TRBV11-2 and TRBJ2-7, with TRBD1 as a possible D gene (5 bases). This receptor was taken from an adult with mismatch repair-deficient cancer. Specimen: peripheral blood, collected more than 19 weeks after starting pembrolizumab. The CDR3, as DNA: TGTGCCAGCAGCTTAGAGGGGAAGGGGTTAAGCTCCTACGAGCAGTACTTC. Amino acids: CASSLEGKGLSSYEQYF. The full variable domain, in which reference TRBV11-2 and TRBJ2-7 provide the parts outside the CDR3, is EAGVAQSPRYKIIEKRQSVAFWCNPISGHATLYWYQQILGQGPKLLIQFQNNGVVDDSQLPKDRFSAERLKGVDSTLKIQPAKLEDSAVYLCASSLEGKGLSSYEQYFGPGTRLTVT.